The 5 T cell receptor beta chains below come from one sample, sequenced in a study of beta chain features in type 1 diabetes. Reverse transcribing all isolated RNA meant expressed TCRB transcripts were sequenced. Profiling relied on immunoSEQ multiplex PCR, and the TCRdb table lists in-frame clones only, not all of them. The data show roughly 140,000 clones, with over 7.5% seen just once and about 0.6% held by the top ten. Sequenced: central memory CD4+ T cells from blood. These receptors originate from a man younger than 35 in good health.

This chain links TRBV7-8 with TRBJ2-7; the D gene is possibly TRBD1 (6 bases). V was trimmed by 5 bases and J by 4 bases, leaving 18 bases between them. This CDR3 has 15 amino acids. Germline V gene sequence: CDR1 SGHVS, CDR2 FQNEAQ. DNA for the CDR3: TGTGCCAGCAGCCGATCCCGGGACAAAGAATACGAGCAGTACTTC. The encoded protein is CASSRSRDKEYEQYF.

This clone appeared a few times. The rearrangement links TRBV25-1 to TRBJ2-2; tentatively, D is TRBD2 (6 bases). V lost 3 bases, J lost 2 bases, and 13 bases lay in between. The CDR3 consists of 16 residues. The germline V gene has CDR1 MGHDK and CDR2 SYGVNS. This CDR3 reads CASSDGWGVNTGELFF. The DNA of the CDR3 is TGTGCCAGCAGTGATGGTTGGGGGGTAAACACCGGGGAGCTGTTTTTT.

The chain is built from TRBV27 and TRBJ1-1; the D is unclear. CDR1 and CDR2 (germline): MNHEY, SMNVEV (reference sequence). The CDR3 runs to 13 residues. V lost 3 bases and J lost 4, with 9 bases in between. The CDR3 sequence: CASSFHSGTEAFF. The CDR3 bases are TGTGCCAGCAGTTTCCACAGTGGCACTGAAGCTTTCTTT.

A few counts support this clone. The chain carries TRBV6-6 and TRBJ1-1; 7 nucleotides line up with TRBD1. This CDR3 is built from 13 residues. J lost 0 bases, V lost 9 bases, and 4 bases had no gene match. Germline V gives CDR1 MNHNY, CDR2 SVGAGI (reference sequence). The CDR3 here is CASTGTVNTEAFF. The CDR3 DNA is TGTGCCAGTACCGGGACAGTGAACACTGAAGCTTTCTTT.

The chain recombines TRBV14 with TRBJ1-1; TRBD1 matches 9 bases. V lost 0 bases and J lost 4; bases outside the gene matches: 6. This CDR3 has 16 amino acids. CDR1 SGHDN and CDR2 FVKESK come from the germline V gene. The CDR3 nucleotides are TGTGCCAGCAGCCAAGATGGAGGGGACAGGGTCACTGAAGCTTTCTTT. Translated: CASSQDGGDRVTEAFF.